The source of this T cell receptor (beta chain) is a study of T-cell memory formation after mild COVID-19. Concerning this clonotype itself: Antigen specificity is unknown.

The CDR3 runs 15 residues. V was clipped by 2 bases and J by 7 bases, with 15 bases between them. Germline V gene sequence: CDR1 SNHLY, CDR2 FYNNEI. 5'RACE primed from the constant segment yielded TCR alpha and TCR beta cDNA libraries bearing sample barcodes and UMIs. TCRdb fed the 5' RACE reads into MiXCR, producing one record per CDR3 protein. This sample has under 400,000 distinct CDR3 sequences, with around 27% found just once. Study findings and constraints: There were some responding clones in pre-infection memory, which suggested that cross-reactive memory had joined. Still unconfirmed is whether the second-wave clones peaking on day 37 recognized SARS-CoV-2.

The sample was PBMCs or a T cell subset sorted from them (not recorded which). The chain employs TRBV2 and TRBJ1-5, with TRBD1 as a possible D gene (5 bases). This sequence was found in an adult woman who had mild COVID-19 (a few samples of this study predate the infection). Cell type and time point are not known. CDR3 amino acids: CASSEMTASRQPQHF. The DNA of the CDR3 is TGTGCCAGCAGTGAAATGACAGCATCTCGGCAGCCCCAGCATTTT.